This T cell receptor (beta chain) derives from a study of blood T cell repertoires in COVID-19. Study-wide background: PBMCs, B-cell-depleted T cells, or T cells provided the cDNA or gDNA that made up the material.

Recruitment covered about two dozen US areas and drew participants whose ages spanned roughly 18 to 100 years. Participants were placed into cohorts based on the clinical history they reported. This clone was recorded a few times. Original analysis: For nucleated cells, counts were estimated from reference gene primer amplification. TCRdb's copy holds only in-frame clones and misses some; the assay was immunoSEQ multiplex PCR. The V and J calls and clone size are taken from that table; D and trimming were inferred from the DNA. The table lists roughly 230,000 clones, 65% to 85% of them singletons, with roughly 3.6% in the top ten. The germline V gene encodes CDR1 LNHDA and CDR2 SQIVND (reference sequence). J lost 2 bases, V lost 3 bases, and 13 bases had no gene match. This CDR3 is 19 amino acids long.

The clonotype was recovered from a man aged 50-60 years who had recovered from COVID-19. V and J are TRBV19 and TRBJ1-5; the match to TRBD1 covers 10 bases. The sample consisted of PBMCs or T cells enriched from blood (not recorded which). Here the CDR3 reads CASSMEGQGLVYGNQPQHF. Written as DNA, the CDR3 is TGTGCCAGTAGTATGGAGGGACAGGGGTTGGTTTATGGCAATCAGCCCCAGCATTTT.